This T cell receptor (beta chain) emerged from a study of cytomegalovirus exposure and HLA in healthy donors. On this clone: Its matching antigen is unknown.

The PCR used 60 Vbeta and 13 Jbeta primers. TCRdb's table, derived via immunoSEQ multiplex PCR, lists solely in-frame clones and lacks some. The sample holds fewer than 150,000 clones. Study results and caveats: It was reported that the classifier diagnosed cytomegalovirus status with high specificity and sensitivity in both the original and validation cohorts.

The germline CDR1 and CDR2 sequences are MNHEY and SMNVEV (reference sequence). This CDR3 region has 14 residues. Trimming cost V 5 bases and J 2 bases; bases outside gene matches: 5. V and J are TRBV27 and TRBJ1-1; TRBD1 agrees at 7 bases. This TCR was recovered from a man aged 40-49 years in good health and CMV-seronegative. The sequencing sample was made of PBMCs. The CDR3 region has the DNA TGTGCCAGCAGTGTACAGGGGATTAACACTGAAGCTTTCTTT. Translating it yields CASSVQGINTEAFF.